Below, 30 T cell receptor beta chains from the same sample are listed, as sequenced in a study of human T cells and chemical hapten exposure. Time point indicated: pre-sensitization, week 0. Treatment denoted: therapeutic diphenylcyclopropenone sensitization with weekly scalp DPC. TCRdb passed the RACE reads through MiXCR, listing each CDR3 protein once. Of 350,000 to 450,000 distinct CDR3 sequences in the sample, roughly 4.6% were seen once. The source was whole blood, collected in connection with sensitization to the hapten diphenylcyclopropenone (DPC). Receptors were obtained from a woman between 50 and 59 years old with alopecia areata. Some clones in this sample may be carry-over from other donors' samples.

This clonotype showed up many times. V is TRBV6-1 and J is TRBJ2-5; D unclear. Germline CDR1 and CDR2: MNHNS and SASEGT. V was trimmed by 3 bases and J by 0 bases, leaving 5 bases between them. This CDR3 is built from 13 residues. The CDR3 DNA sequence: TGTGCCAGCAGTGAGCGAGACCAAGAGACCCAGTACTTC. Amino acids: CASSERDQETQYF.

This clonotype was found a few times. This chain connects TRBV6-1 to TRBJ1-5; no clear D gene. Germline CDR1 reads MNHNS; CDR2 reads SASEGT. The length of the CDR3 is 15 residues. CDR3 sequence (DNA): TGTGCGAGCGCGTATTTCACTCTACCCAATCAGCCCCAGCATTTT. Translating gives CASAYFTLPNQPQHF.

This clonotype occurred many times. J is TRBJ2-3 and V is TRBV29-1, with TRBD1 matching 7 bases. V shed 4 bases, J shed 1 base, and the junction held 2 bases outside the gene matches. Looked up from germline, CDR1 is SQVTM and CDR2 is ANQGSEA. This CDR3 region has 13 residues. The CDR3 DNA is TGCAGCGTTGCGCAGGGGGGCACAGATACGCAGTATTTT. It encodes CSVAQGGTDTQYF.

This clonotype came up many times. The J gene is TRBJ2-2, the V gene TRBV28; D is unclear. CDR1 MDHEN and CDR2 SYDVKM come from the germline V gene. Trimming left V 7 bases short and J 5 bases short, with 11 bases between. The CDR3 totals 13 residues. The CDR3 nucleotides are TGTGCCAGCAACGGAGCGTTGACCGGGGAGCTGTTTTTT. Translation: CASNGALTGELFF.

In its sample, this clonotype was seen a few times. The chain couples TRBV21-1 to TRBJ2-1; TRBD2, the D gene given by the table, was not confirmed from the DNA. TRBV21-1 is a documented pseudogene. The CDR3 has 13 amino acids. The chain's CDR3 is CASSKGKRDEQFF. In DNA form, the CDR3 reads TGTGCCAGCAGCAAGGGAAAGAGGGATGAGCAGTTCTTC.

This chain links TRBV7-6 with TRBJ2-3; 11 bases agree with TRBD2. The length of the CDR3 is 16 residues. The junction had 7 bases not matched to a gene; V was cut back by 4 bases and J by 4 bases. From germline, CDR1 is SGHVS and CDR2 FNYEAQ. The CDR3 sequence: CASSSGSGGAADTQYF. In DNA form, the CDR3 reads TGTGCCAGCAGCTCGGGTAGCGGGGGGGCGGCAGATACGCAGTATTTT.

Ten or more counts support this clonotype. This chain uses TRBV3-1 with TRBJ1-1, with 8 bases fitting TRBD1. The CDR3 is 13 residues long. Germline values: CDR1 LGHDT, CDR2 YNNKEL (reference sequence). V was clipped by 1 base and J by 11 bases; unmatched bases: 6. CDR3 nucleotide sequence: TGTGCCAGCAGCCAAGCCCAGGGGGCGCGGGCTTTCTTT. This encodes CASSQAQGARAFF.

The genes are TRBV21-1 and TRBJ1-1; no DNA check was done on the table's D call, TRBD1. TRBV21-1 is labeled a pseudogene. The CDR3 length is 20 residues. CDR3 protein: CASSRGDRTRVRTLNTEAFF. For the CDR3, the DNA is TGTGCCAGCAGCAGGGGGGACAGGACGCGGGTCAGAACTTTGAACACTGAAGCTTTCTTT.

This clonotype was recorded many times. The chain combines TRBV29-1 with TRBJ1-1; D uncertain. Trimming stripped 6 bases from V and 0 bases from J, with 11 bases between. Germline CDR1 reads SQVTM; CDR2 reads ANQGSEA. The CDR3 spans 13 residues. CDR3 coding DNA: TGCAGCGTGGCCGCAACGGTGAACACTGAAGCTTTCTTT. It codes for CSVAATVNTEAFF.

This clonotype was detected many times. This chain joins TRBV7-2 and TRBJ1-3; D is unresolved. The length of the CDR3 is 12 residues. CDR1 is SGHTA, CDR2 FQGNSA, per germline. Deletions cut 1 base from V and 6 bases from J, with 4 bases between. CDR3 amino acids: CASSLGLNTIYF. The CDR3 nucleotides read TGTGCCAGCAGCTTAGGGCTAAACACCATATATTTT. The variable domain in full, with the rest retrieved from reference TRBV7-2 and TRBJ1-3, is GAGVSQSPSNKVTEKGKDVELRCDPISGHTALYWYRQSLGQGLEFLIYFQGNSAPDKSGLPSDRFSAERTGGSVSTLTIQRTQQEDSAVYLCASSLGLNTIYFGEGSWLTVV.

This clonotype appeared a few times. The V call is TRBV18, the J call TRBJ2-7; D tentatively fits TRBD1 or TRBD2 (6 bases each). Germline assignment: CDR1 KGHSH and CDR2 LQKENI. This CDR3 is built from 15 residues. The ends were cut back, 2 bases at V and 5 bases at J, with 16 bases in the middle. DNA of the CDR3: TGTGCCAGCTCACCAACAGGGTCGGGGGCTGACGAGCAGTACTTC. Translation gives CASSPTGSGADEQYF.

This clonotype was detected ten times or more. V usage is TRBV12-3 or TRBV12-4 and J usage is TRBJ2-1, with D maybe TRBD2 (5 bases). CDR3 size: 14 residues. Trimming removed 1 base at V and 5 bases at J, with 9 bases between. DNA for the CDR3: TGTGCCAGCAGTTTAGGGACTCGGGACAATGAGCAGTTCTTC. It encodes CASSLGTRDNEQFF.

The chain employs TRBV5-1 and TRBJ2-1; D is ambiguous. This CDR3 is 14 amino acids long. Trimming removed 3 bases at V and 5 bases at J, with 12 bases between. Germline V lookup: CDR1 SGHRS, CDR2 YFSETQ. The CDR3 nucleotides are TGCGCCAGCAGCTCCGGCCGTACAGACAATGAGCAGTTCTTC. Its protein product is CASSSGRTDNEQFF.

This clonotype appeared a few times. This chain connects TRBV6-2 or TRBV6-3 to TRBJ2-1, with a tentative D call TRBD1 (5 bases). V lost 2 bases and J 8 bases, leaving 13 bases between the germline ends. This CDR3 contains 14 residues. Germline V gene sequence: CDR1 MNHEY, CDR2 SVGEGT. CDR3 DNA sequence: TGTGCCAGCAGTTACCCGCAGGGTTCGGATGAGCAGTTCTTC. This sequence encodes CASSYPQGSDEQFF.

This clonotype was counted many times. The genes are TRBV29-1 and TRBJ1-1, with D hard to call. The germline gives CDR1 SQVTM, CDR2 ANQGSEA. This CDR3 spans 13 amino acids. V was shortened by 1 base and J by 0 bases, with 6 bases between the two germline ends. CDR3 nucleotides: TGCAGCGTTGAAGGAGGTATGAACACTGAAGCTTTCTTT. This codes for CSVEGGMNTEAFF.

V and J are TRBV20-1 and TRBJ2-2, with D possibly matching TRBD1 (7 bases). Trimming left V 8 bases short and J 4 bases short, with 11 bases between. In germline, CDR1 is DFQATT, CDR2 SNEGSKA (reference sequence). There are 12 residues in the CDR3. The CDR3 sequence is CSPQGGTGELFF. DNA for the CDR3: TGCAGTCCTCAGGGGGGCACCGGGGAGCTGTTTTTT.

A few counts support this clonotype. In DNA form, the CDR3 reads TGTGCCATCAGTGAGACCGCGGGCCCTGCGGACGAGCAGTACTTC. Its protein product is CAISETAGPADEQYF. The gene calls are TRBV10-3 and TRBJ2-7, with TRBD2 as a possible D gene (5 bases). This CDR3 has 15 amino acids. The V and J ends lost 2 bases and 5 bases respectively, with 16 bases between them. The germline V gene has CDR1 ENHRY and CDR2 SYGVKD.

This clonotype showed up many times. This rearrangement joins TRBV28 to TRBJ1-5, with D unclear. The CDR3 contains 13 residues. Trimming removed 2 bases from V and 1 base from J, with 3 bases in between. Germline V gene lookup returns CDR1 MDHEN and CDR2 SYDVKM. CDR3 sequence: CASSLVSNQPQHF. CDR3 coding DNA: TGTGCCAGCAGTTTAGTGAGCAATCAGCCCCAGCATTTT. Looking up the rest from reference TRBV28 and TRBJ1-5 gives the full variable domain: DVKVTQSSRYLVKRTGEKVFLECVQDMDHENMFWYRQDPGLGLRLIYFSYDVKMKEKGDIPEGYSVSREKKERFSLILESASTNQTSMYLCASSLVSNQPQHFGDGTRLSIL.

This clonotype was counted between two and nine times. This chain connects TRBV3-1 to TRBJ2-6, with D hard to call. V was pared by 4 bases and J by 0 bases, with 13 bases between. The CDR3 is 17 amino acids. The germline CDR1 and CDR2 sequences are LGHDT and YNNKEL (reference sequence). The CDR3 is CASSRDGLASGANVLTF. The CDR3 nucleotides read TGTGCCAGCAGCCGGGATGGATTGGCCTCTGGGGCCAACGTCCTGACTTTC.

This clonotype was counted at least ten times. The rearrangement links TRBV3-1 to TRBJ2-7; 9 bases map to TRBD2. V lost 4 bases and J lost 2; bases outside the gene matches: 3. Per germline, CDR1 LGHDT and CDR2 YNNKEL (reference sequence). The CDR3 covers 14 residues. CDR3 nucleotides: TGTGCCAGCAGCCGGAGCGGGGGGCCCTACGAGCAGTACTTC. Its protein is CASSRSGGPYEQYF.

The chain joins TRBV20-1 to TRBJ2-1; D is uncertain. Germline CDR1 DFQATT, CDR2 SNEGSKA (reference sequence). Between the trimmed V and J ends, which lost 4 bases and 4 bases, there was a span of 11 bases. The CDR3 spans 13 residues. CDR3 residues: CSAMTMIYNEQFF. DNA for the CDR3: TGCAGTGCTATGACAATGATATACAATGAGCAGTTCTTC.

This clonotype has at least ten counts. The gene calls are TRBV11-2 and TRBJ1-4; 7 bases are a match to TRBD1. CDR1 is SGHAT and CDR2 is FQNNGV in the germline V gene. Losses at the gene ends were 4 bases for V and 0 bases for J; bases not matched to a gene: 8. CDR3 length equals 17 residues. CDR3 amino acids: CASSSPYRGATNEKLFF. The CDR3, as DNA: TGTGCCAGCAGCTCACCTTACAGGGGCGCAACTAATGAAAAACTGTTTTTT.

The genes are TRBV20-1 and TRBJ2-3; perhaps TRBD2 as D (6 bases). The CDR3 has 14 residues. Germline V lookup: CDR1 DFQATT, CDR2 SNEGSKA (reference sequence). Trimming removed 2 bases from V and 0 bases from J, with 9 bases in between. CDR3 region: CSARSGLSTDTQYF. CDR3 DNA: TGCAGTGCTAGAAGCGGGTTAAGCACAGATACGCAGTATTTT.

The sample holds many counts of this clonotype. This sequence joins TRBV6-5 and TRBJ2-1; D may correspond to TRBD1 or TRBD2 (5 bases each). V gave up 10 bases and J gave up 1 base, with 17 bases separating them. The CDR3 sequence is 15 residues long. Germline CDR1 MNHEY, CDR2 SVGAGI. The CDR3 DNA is TGTGCCATCCTTGAAGGGACCGCGTCCTACAATGAGCAGTTCTTC. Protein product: CAILEGTASYNEQFF.

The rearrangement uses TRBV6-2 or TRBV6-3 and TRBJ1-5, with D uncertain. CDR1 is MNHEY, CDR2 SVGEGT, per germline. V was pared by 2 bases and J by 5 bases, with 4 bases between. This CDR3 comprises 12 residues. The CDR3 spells CASSYADQPQHF. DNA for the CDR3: TGTGCCAGCAGTTACGCGGATCAGCCCCAGCATTTT.

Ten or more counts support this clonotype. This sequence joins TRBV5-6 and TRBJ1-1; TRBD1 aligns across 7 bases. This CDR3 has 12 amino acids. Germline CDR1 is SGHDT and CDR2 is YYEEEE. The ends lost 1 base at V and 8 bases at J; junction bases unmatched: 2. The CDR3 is CASSLRDREAFF. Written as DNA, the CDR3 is TGTGCCAGCAGCTTGCGGGACAGAGAAGCTTTCTTT.

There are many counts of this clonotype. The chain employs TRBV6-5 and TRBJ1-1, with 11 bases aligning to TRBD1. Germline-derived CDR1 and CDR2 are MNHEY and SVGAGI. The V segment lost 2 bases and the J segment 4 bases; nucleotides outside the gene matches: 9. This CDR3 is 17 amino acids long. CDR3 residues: CASSYQGSGTGGTEAFF. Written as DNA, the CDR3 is TGTGCCAGCAGTTACCAGGGATCTGGGACAGGGGGCACTGAAGCTTTCTTT.

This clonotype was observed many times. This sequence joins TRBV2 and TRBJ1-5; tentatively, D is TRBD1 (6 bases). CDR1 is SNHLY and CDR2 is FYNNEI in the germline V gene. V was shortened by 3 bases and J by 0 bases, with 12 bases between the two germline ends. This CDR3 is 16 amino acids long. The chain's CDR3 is CASSEGTTYSNQPQHF. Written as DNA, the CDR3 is TGTGCCAGCAGTGAGGGGACAACATATAGCAATCAGCCCCAGCATTTT.

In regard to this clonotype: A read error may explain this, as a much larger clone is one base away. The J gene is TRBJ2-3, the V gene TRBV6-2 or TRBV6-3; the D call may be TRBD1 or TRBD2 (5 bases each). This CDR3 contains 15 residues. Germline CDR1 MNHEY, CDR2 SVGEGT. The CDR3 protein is CASSYGGRRTDMQYF. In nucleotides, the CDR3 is TGTGCCAGCAGTTACGGGGGACGGCGTACAGATATGCAGTATTTT.

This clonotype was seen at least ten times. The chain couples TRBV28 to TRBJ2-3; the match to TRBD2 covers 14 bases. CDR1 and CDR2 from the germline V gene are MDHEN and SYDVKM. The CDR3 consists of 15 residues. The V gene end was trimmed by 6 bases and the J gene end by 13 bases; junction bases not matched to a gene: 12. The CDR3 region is CASSPDGTSGSRKYF. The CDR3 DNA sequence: TGTGCCAGCAGCCCAGACGGGACTAGCGGGAGCCGGAAGTATTTT.